This TCR beta chain was observed in a study of cytomegalovirus exposure and HLA in healthy donors. This clone has more than one count but fewer than ten. CDR1 SEHNR and CDR2 FQNEAQ come from the germline V gene (reference sequence). CDR3 size: 16 residues. The V and J ends lost 5 bases and 5 bases, in that order; junction bases with no gene match: 8. 13 Jbeta primers and 60 Vbeta primers were used for the PCR. Assay: immunoSEQ multiplex PCR; the TCRdb copy retains only in-frame clones and omits some. The sample lists about 95,000 clones, roughly 70% seen once, with roughly 16% in the top ten. The rearrangement links TRBV7-9 to TRBJ2-1; 11 bases map to TRBD2. The sequencing sample was made of PBMCs. The sequence came from a woman in her 50s in good health and CMV-seropositive. The CDR3 DNA follows: TGTGCCAGCAGCAAAACTGTAGCGGGAGGGAACAATGAGCAGTTCTTC. It translates to CASSKTVAGGNNEQFF.